The clone carrying this TCR beta chain has just a few counts. Its antigen is as yet unknown. Profiling that covered TCR beta VDJ and CDR3 relied on genomic DNA as its template. TCRdb itself ran the reads through MiXCR, one entry per CDR3 protein. The table shows about 160,000 distinct CDR3 sequences, with 60% to 80% occurring only once. This sample stems from a study of CD8+CD57+ T cells in acquired aplastic anemia. Study-level background: Mean DNA quantity obtained from sorted CD4+ and CD8+ cells was 3.2 ug. Study-level results: Controls did not differ significantly from patients in CD8+ Simpson's diversity. Patients and controls were found to share more than 25 CD8+ CDR3 sequences.

Germline V gives CDR1 MGHDK, CDR2 SYGVNS. The V segment lost 8 bases and the J segment 7 bases; nucleotides outside the gene matches: 7. This CDR3 has 13 amino acids. CD8+CD57+ cell expansion, shown by flow cytometry, had occurred in the patients selected for sequencing. When blood sampling took place, the patients had received no therapy. The receptor's source is a human donor with aplastic anemia. The chain has TRBV25-1 and TRBJ2-3, with 9 bases aligning to TRBD1. The sample comprised sorted CD4+, CD8+, or CD8+CD57+ T cells (not recorded which) from PBMCs. The CDR3 region is CASGTGGSHTQYF. CDR3 DNA sequence: TGTGCCAGCGGTACAGGGGGCAGCCATACGCAGTATTTT.